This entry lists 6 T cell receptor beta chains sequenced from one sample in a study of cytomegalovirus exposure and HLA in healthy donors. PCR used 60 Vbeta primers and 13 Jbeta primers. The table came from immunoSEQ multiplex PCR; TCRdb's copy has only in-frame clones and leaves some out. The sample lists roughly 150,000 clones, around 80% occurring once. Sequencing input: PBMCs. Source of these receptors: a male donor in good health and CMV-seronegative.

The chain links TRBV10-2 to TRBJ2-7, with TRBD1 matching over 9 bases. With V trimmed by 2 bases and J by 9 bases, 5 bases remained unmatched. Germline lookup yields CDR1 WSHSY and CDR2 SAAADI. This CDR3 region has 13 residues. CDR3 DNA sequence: TGCGCCAGCAGTGAGCGGGGACAGGGAGGGCAGTACTTC. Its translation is CASSERGQGGQYF.

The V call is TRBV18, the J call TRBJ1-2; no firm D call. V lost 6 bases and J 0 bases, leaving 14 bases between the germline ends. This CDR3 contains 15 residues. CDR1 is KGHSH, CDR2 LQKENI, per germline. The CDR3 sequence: CASSWTELANYGYTF. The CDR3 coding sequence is TGTGCCAGCTCTTGGACGGAACTAGCTAACTATGGCTACACCTTC. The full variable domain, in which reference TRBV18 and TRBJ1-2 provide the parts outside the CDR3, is NAGVMQNPRHLVRRRGQEARLRCSPMKGHSHVYWYRQLPEEGLKFMVYLQKENIIDESGMPKERFSAEFPKEGPSILRIQQVVRGDSAAYFCASSWTELANYGYTFGSGTRLTVV.

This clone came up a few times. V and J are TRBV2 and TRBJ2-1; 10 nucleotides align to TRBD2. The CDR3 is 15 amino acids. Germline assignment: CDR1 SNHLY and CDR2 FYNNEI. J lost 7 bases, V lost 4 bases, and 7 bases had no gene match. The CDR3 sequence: CASSGASGRVNEQFF. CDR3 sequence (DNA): TGTGCCAGCAGTGGTGCTAGCGGGAGAGTAAATGAGCAGTTCTTC.

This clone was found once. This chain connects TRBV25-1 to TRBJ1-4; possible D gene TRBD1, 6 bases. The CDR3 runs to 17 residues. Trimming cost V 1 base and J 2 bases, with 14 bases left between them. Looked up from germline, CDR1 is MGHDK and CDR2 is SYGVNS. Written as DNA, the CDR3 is TGTGCCAGCAGTGAATTCCCAGGGCAGGGGACTAATGAAAAACTGTTTTTT. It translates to CASSEFPGQGTNEKLFF.

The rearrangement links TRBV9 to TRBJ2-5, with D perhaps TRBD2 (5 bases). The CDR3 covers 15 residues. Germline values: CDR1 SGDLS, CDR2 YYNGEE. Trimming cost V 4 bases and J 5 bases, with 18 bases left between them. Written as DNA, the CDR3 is TGTGCCAGCAGCACCGTCGTAGGAGGCTCGGAGACCCAGTACTTC. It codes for CASSTVVGGSETQYF.

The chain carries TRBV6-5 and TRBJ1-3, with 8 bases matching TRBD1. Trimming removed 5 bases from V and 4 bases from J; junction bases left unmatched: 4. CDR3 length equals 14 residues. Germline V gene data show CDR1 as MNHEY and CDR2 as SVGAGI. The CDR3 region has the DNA TGTGCCAGCAGTCTGACAGGGGTAGGAAACACCATATATTTT. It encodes CASSLTGVGNTIYF.